The present entry profiles one T cell receptor beta chain with its context. This receptor's antigen is unknown. The junction does not match germline at one end; this may be a read error. The read falls 3 residues short of the CDR3 end, and the missing part is taken from the germline J gene. The cysteine opens and the phenylalanine closes a CDR3 of 18 amino acids. Shown are 45 bases from within the CDR3, in frame from base 1. The germline V gene encodes CDR1 PRHDT and CDR2 FYEKMQ (reference sequence). For sequencing input, CVID and control samples contributed equivalent amounts of genomic DNA. For every sample, a 60 bp segment covering the rearranged TCRbeta CDR3 region was amplified and then sequenced. The immunoSEQ assay, a bias-corrected multiplex PCR combined with high-throughput sequencing, was used to amplify TCRbeta. In the authors' own workflow: Every unique nucleotide sequence was considered a clone and was annotated with V, D and J genes, copy number and frequency. Sequences were labeled productive if in frame, and non-productive if out of frame or containing stop codons. As previously described, clonality was computed from Shannon's entropy. The predicted amino acid sequences of productive clones were used to derive the mean CDR3 Kyte-Doolittle hydropathy. The R hclust function was used to hierarchically cluster scaled V gene usage with Manhattan distance and complete linkage. Clone sharing by CDR3 amino acid sequence was assessed by resampling 12 repertoires per group over 100 rounds. Repertoires were searched for roughly 70 published EBV-specific and around 230 published CMV-specific TCRbeta sequences. A couple of CVID samples that yielded fewer than 10,000 sequences were excluded from the analysis, so 42 CVID repertoires were retained. This immuneACCESS table, as held by TCRdb, lists in-frame sequences with V and J called but not all clones. Of the missing ones, under half trace to an unresolved V gene in checked studies; the others have no known cause. V and J calls and clone size follow that table, whereas D and trimming were derived from the DNA. The table for this sample lists around 19,000 clones, none of them counted only once. The top ten constitute 2.6% of the sample.

Diagnosis of CVID followed standard criteria, namely serum IgG, IgA and/or IgM below the normal range together with specific antibody deficiency. There were over 40 subjects in the CVID group (around 30 male and around 15 female), ranging in age from roughly 9 to 64 years, with a mean age of around 44. Both CVID patients and healthy controls were predominantly of Caucasian heritage. Replacement immunoglobulin therapy had been administered to all CVID subjects for at least one year at the time of study participation. When blood was collected, none of the CVID subjects were ill or on immunomodulatory or immunosuppressive medication. Heparinized peripheral whole blood samples of about 5 to 9 ml were collected from each donor. Genomic DNA from adults with common variable immune deficiency (CVID) and from healthy adult controls was used to sequence TCRbeta CDR3 repertoires. Diluted blood was density-centrifuged over Hypaque 1077 or Ficoll-Paque to isolate peripheral blood mononuclear cells. Genomic DNA was obtained from unsorted mononuclear cells using either Qiagen column purification or a centrifugation-based method.

The record originates from a study of T cell clonality in common variable immunodeficiency (dated by TCRdb to about 2015). General findings and caveats noted by the study authors: CVID TCRbeta sequences reportedly showed fewer deletions and N-nucleotide insertions and lacked highly modified clones with 13 or more V deletions. The authors noted that sequencing repertoires of T cell subpopulations would be needed to clarify what caused the increased clonality in CVID. Healthy controls shared more TCRbeta clones with each other than CVID subjects shared among themselves (p < 0.0001). Although equal DNA input was used, an average of about 85,000 unique sequences per sample was obtained for controls, compared with about 29,000 for CVID samples. Patient heterogeneity within the CVID cohort put limits on correlating repertoire features with clinical complications. TCRbeta clonality was higher in CVID subjects than in healthy controls (t-test p = 0.018), and the increase was most characteristic of about a third of subjects.

The sequence was obtained from a human donor with common variable immunodeficiency. Input material: peripheral blood mononuclear cells. The V gene is TRBV13 and the J gene is TRBJ1-6, with 11 middle bases fitting TRBD1. CDR3 protein: CASSLGGDRGSNNSPLHF. The sequenced CDR3 bases are TGTGCCAGCAGCCTAGGAGGGGACAGGGGGAGTAATAATTCACCC.